This T cell receptor (beta chain) was identified during a study of T cell responses to AZD1222 COVID-19 vaccine. To note about this clone: The antigen is undetermined.

Profiled with immunoSEQ multiplex PCR; TCRdb holds only in-frame clones, not every one. The sample has about 110,000 clones, approximately 89% seen once. CDR3 size: 14 residues. The germline gives CDR1 MNHEY, CDR2 SVGAGI. Trimming removed 4 bases from V and 2 bases from J, with 11 bases in between. Regarding the study as a whole: Clonal diversity may have been underestimated, and the donors were mostly white British, with more females than males. Spike-specific TCRs gained breadth and depth after people received two AZD1222 doses.

This chain connects TRBV6-5 to TRBJ1-1; D unresolved. The receptor was isolated from an adult in good health. The sequenced sample was peripheral blood, obtained on day 0 of MenACWY control vaccination. The CDR3 DNA sequence: TGTGCCAGCAGTTTAGGCCCTCTTAACACTGAAGCTTTCTTT. Its protein is CASSLGPLNTEAFF.